This TCR beta chain was observed in a study of blood T cell repertoires in COVID-19. Study background: Donors in the United States, Italy and Spain gave samples during acute or convalescent COVID-19. T cells, B-cell-depleted T cells, or PBMCs provided the cDNA or gDNA that served as material.

This CDR3 has 16 amino acids. CDR1 and CDR2 from the germline V gene are LGHDT and YNNKEL (reference sequence). V shed 1 base and J shed 3 bases, with 15 bases lying between them. Each participant's cohort was designated according to participant-reported clinical history. Donors in Cohort 3 who had recovered were those with two negative PCRs, healthcare professional clearance, or resolution of their symptoms. The repertoire was sequenced with immunoSEQ multiplex PCR; TCRdb's copy has only in-frame clones and lacks some. Seen here are fewer than 250,000 clones, about four fifths observed once, and the top ten hold less than 7%.

What was sequenced was PBMCs or T cells enriched from blood (not recorded which). The TCR comes from a middle-aged woman who had recovered from COVID-19. The chain joins TRBV3-1 (or the pseudogene TRBV3-2) to TRBJ1-2; a weak D match, TRBD1 (6 bases). This chain's CDR3 is CASSQVDRLHYYGYTF. Written as DNA, the CDR3 is TGTGCCAGCAGCCAAGTGGACAGACTCCACTACTATGGCTACACCTTC.